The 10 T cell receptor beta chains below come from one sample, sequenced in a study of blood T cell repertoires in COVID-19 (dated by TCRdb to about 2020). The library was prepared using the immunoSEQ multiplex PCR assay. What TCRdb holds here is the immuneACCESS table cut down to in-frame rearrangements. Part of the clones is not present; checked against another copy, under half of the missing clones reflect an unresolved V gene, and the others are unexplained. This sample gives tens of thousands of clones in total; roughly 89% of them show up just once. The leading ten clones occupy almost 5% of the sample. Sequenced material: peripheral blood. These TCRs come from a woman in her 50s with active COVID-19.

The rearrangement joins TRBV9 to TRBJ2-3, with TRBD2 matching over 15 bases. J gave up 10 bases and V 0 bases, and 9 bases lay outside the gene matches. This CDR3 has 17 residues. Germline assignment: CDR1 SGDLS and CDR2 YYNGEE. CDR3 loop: CASSVGTSGRAMIPQYF. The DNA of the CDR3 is TGTGCCAGCAGCGTAGGGACTAGCGGGAGGGCCATGATCCCGCAGTATTTT.

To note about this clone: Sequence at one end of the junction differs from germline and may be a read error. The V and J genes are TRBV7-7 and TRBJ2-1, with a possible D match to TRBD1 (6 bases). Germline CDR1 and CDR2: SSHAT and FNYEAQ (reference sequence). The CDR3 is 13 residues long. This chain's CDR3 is CASSAQGYNEQFF. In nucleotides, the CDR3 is TGTGCTAGCAGCGCCCAGGGGTACAATGAGCAGTTCTTC.

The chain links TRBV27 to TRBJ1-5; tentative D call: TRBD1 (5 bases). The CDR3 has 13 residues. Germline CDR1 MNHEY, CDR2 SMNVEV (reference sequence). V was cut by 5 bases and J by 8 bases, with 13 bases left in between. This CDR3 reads CASSRWGLEPQHF. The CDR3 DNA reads TGTGCCAGCAGTCGTTGGGGCTTGGAGCCCCAGCATTTT.

The CDR3 bases are TGTGCCAGCAGGGCTAACGACAGGGGATTAGGCTCACCCCTCCACTTT. This gives the protein CASRANDRGLGSPLHF. This sequence joins TRBV2 and TRBJ1-6; 8 bases map to TRBD1. Germline CDR1 reads SNHLY; CDR2 reads FYNNEI. This CDR3 comprises 16 residues. Trimming took 6 bases from V and 10 from J; bases not matched to a gene: 14.

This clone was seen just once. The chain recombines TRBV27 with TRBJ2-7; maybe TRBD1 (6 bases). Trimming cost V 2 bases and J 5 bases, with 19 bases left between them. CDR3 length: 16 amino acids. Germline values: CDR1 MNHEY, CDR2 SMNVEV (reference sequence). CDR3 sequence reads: CASSLDGQQGFHEQYF. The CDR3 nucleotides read TGTGCCAGCAGTTTAGATGGACAGCAGGGGTTCCACGAGCAGTACTTC.

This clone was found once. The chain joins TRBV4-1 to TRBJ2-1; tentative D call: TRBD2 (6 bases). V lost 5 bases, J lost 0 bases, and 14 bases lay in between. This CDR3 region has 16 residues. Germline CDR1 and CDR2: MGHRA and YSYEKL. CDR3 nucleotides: TGCGCCAGCAGCTCTGGCGGGAAGACCTCCTACAATGAGCAGTTCTTC. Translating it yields CASSSGGKTSYNEQFF.

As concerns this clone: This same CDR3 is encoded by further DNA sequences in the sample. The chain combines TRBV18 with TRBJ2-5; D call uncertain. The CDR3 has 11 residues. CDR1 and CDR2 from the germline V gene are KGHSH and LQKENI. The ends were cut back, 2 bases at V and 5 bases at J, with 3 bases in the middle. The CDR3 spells CASSPSETQYF. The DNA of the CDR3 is TGTGCCAGCTCACCATCTGAGACCCAGTACTTC.

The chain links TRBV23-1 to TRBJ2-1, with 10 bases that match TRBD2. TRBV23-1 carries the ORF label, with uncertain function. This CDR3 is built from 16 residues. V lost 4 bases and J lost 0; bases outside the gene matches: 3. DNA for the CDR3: TGCGCCAGCAGTCGGGCTAGCGGGAGCTCCTACAATGAGCAGTTCTTC. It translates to CASSRASGSSYNEQFF.

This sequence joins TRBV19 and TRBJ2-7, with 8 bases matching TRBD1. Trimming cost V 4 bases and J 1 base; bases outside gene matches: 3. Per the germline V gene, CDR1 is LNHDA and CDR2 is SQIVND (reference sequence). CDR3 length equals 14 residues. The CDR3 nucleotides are TGTGCCAGTAGTAGCCGGGACAGGTCCTACGAGCAGTACTTC. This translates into CASSSRDRSYEQYF.

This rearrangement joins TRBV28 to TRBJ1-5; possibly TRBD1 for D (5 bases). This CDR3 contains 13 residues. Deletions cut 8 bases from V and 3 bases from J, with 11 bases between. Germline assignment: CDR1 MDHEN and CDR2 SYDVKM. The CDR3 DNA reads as TGTGCCAGCCATACAGGTTCCAATCAGCCCCAGCATTTT. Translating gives CASHTGSNQPQHF.